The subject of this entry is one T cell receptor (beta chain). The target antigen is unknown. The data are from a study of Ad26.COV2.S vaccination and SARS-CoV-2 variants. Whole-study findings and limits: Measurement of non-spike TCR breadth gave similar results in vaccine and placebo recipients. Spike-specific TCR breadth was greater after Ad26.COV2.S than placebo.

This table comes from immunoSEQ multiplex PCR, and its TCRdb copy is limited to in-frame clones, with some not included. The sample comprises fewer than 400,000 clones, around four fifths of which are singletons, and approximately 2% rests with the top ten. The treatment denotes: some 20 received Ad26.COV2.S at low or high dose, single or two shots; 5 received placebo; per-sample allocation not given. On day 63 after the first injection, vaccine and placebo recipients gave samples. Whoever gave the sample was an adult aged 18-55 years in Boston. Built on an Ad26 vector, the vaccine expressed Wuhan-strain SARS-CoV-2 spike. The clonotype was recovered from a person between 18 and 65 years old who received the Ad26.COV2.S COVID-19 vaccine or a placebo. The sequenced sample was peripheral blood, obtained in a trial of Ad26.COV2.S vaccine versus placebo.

CDR3 in amino acids: CATSSDITLRKLFF. The CDR3 DNA follows: TGTGCCACCAGCAGTGACATTACCCTGAGGAAGCTGTTTTTT. This chain uses TRBV15 with TRBJ1-4; D uncertain. Germline CDR1 LNHNV, CDR2 YYDKDF (reference sequence). The ends were cut back, 3 bases at V and 14 bases at J, with 19 bases in the middle. The CDR3 runs 14 residues.